The TCR beta chain under discussion was sequenced for a study of blood T cell repertoires in COVID-19. Clones were read by immunoSEQ multiplex PCR, and TCRdb kept only the in-frame ones, dropping some. The table has hundreds of thousands of clones, 88% seen once. The sample consisted of peripheral blood. This receptor was obtained from a woman aged 50 to 60 with active or convalescent COVID-19.

The CDR3 DNA reads as TGTGCCAGTAGTAACGGGGGGAATTTTGAGACCCAGTACTTC. It specifies CASSNGGNFETQYF. The chain links TRBV19 to TRBJ2-5; TRBD2 agrees at 7 bases. In germline, CDR1 is LNHDA, CDR2 SQIVND (reference sequence). The V gene end was trimmed by 4 bases and the J gene end by 5 bases; junction bases not matched to a gene: 7. The CDR3 has 14 residues.